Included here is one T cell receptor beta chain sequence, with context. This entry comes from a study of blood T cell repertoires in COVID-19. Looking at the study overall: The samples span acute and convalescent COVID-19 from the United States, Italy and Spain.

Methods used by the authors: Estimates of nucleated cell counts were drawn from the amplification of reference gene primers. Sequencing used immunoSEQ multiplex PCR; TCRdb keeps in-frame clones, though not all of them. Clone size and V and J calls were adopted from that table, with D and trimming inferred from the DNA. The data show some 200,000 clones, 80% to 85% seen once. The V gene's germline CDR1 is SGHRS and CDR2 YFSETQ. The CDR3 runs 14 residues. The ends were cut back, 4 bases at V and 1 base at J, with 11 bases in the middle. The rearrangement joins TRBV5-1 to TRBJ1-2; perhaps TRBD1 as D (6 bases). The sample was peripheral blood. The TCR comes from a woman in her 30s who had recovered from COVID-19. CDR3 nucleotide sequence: TGCGCCAGCAGCATGGGGGGCAGTAACTATGGCTACACCTTC. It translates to CASSMGGSNYGYTF. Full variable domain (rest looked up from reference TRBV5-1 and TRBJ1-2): KAGVTQTPRYLIKTRGQQVTLSCSPISGHRSVSWYQQTPGQGLQFLFEYFSETQRNKGNFPGRFSGRQFSNSRSEMNVSTLELGDSALYLCASSMGGSNYGYTFGSGTRLTVV.